A single sample is the source of the 18 T cell receptor beta chains below, sequenced in a study of T cells in localized non-small cell lung cancer. Measured with immunoSEQ multiplex PCR; TCRdb has only the in-frame clones, and not every one. The data show tens of thousands of clones, about 83% seen once. The source material was PBMCs, sampled before any cancer treatment. The receptors stem from a man between 40 and 70 years old with stage II lung adenocarcinoma.

This clone was picked up one time. This rearrangement joins TRBV6-4 to TRBJ2-3, with 12 positions matching TRBD2. Looked up from germline, CDR1 is MRHNA and CDR2 is SNTAGT. There are 17 residues in the CDR3. V shed 4 bases and J 2 bases; nucleotides not matched to a gene: 7. For the CDR3, the DNA is TGTGCCAGCAGTGCCTCCGGACTAGCGGGATACACAGATACGCAGTATTTT. It translates to CASSASGLAGYTDTQYF.

The chain carries TRBV7-9 and TRBJ2-1; D assignment may be TRBD1 or TRBD2 (7 bases each). CDR3 length: 13 amino acids. CDR1 is SEHNR, CDR2 FQNEAQ, per germline (reference sequence). V was shortened by 4 bases and J by 6 bases, with 10 bases between the two germline ends. CDR3 in amino acids: CASSWEGANEQFF. The DNA of the CDR3 is TGTGCCAGCAGCTGGGAGGGGGCCAATGAGCAGTTCTTC.

This chain links TRBV19 with TRBJ2-7; tentative D call: TRBD1 (5 bases). The CDR3 runs 15 residues. CDR1 is LNHDA and CDR2 is SQIVND in the germline V gene (reference sequence). The ends were cut back, 9 bases at V and 3 bases at J, with 21 bases in the middle. The CDR3 spells CARPRLGGRGYEQYF. In DNA form, the CDR3 reads TGTGCCAGACCCAGGTTAGGTGGAAGGGGCTACGAGCAGTACTTC.

V gene TRBV27 combines with J gene TRBJ2-7; no clear D gene. The V end was cut by 0 bases, the J end by 2 bases, with 8 bases between. The CDR3 covers 14 residues. Germline CDR1 and CDR2: MNHEY and SMNVEV (reference sequence). This CDR3 reads CASSLSPPTYEQYF. The DNA for the CDR3 is TGTGCCAGCAGTTTATCGCCTCCTACCTACGAGCAGTACTTC.

The chain carries TRBV2 and TRBJ2-3; possibly TRBD1 or TRBD2 for D (5 bases each). CDR1 SNHLY and CDR2 FYNNEI come from the germline V gene. The V end was cut by 4 bases, the J end by 11 bases, with 22 bases between. The CDR3 covers 15 residues. CDR3 sequence reads: CASSAGRDLKLVQYF. The CDR3 bases are TGTGCCAGCAGTGCGGGCAGGGACCTTAAGTTGGTGCAGTATTTT.

The sample holds one count of this clone. The CDR3 nucleotides are TGTGCCTGGAGAGGGGGGTATAATTCACCCCTCCACTTT. Translation gives CAWRGGYNSPLHF. This rearrangement joins TRBV30 to TRBJ1-6; D perhaps matches TRBD1 (6 bases). Looked up from germline, CDR1 is GTSNPN and CDR2 is SVGIG (reference sequence). CDR3 length: 13 amino acids. Deletions cut 3 bases from V and 4 bases from J, with 7 bases between.

The chain carries TRBV7-9 and TRBJ1-5; D is possibly TRBD1 (5 bases). The CDR3 sequence is 15 residues long. The V end was cut by 5 bases, the J end by 4 bases, with 15 bases between. CDR1 and CDR2 (germline): SEHNR, FQNEAQ (reference sequence). CDR3 protein: CASSPQGRGNQPQHF. The DNA for the CDR3 is TGTGCCAGCAGCCCTCAGGGTCGGGGGAATCAGCCCCAGCATTTT.

This chain links TRBV7-2 with TRBJ2-1, with D perhaps TRBD2 (5 bases). Between the trimmed V and J ends, which lost 10 bases and 7 bases, there was a span of 17 bases. The CDR3 runs to 13 residues. CDR1 is SGHTA and CDR2 is FQGNSA in the germline V gene. The CDR3 DNA reads TGTGCCACAGCGGTTCAGGAACGAAATGAGCAGTTCTTC. It encodes CATAVQERNEQFF.

This chain joins TRBV7-2 and TRBJ2-5; D tentatively fits TRBD1 or TRBD2 (5 bases each). This CDR3 has 16 residues. Per germline, CDR1 SGHTA and CDR2 FQGNSA. The V and J ends lost 3 bases and 3 bases respectively, with 17 bases between them. The CDR3 sequence is CASSLAGTIGKETQYF. CDR3 bases: TGTGCCAGCAGCTTGGCCGGGACGATCGGAAAAGAGACCCAGTACTTC.

The chain is built from TRBV10-3 and TRBJ1-1; TRBD1 matches at 9 bases. Trimming removed 2 bases from V and 5 bases from J; junction bases left unmatched: 3. The CDR3 runs to 14 residues. The germline gives CDR1 ENHRY, CDR2 SYGVKD. In nucleotides, the CDR3 is TGTGCCATCAGTGAGCCAGGACAGGGGACTGAAGCTTTCTTT. Its protein is CAISEPGQGTEAFF.

J is TRBJ1-4 and V is TRBV15, with 9 bases that match TRBD1. The CDR3 has 16 residues. J lost 7 bases, V lost 3 bases, and 9 bases had no gene match. Looked up from germline, CDR1 is LNHNV and CDR2 is YYDKDF (reference sequence). This CDR3 reads CATSRRTGQGAEKLFF. The CDR3 nucleotides are TGTGCCACCAGCAGGAGGACGGGACAGGGCGCTGAAAAACTGTTTTTT.

The chain uses TRBV7-3 and TRBJ2-1; TRBD2 matches 7 bases. Losses at the gene ends were 1 base for V and 7 bases for J; bases not matched to a gene: 4. From germline, CDR1 is SGHTA and CDR2 FQGTGA. This CDR3 region has 14 residues. The CDR3 bases are TGTGCCAGCAGCTTAAGCGGGAGTGGAAATGAGCAGTTCTTC. It is translated as CASSLSGSGNEQFF.

This chain links TRBV7-9 with TRBJ2-2; D gene unclear. Germline V gene lookup returns CDR1 SEHNR and CDR2 FQNEAQ (reference sequence). CDR3 length: 14 amino acids. Trimming removed 2 bases from V and 0 bases from J, with 4 bases in between. The CDR3 nucleotides are TGTGCCAGCAGCTTAAGTTCGAACACCGGGGAGCTGTTTTTT. This sequence encodes CASSLSSNTGELFF.

J is TRBJ1-1 and V is TRBV5-6; TRBD1 aligns across 10 bases. The length of the CDR3 is 14 residues. V lost 4 bases, J lost 3 bases, and 3 bases stayed unmatched. Germline lookup yields CDR1 SGHDT and CDR2 YYEEEE. Here the CDR3 reads CASSRQGAYTEAFF. In nucleotides, the CDR3 is TGTGCCAGCAGCCGACAGGGGGCTTACACTGAAGCTTTCTTT. Supplemented by reference TRBV5-6 and TRBJ1-1, the full variable domain reads DAGVTQSPTHLIKTRGQQVTLRCSPKSGHDTVSWYQQALGQGPQFIFQYYEEEERQRGNFPDRFSGHQFPNYSSELNVNALLLGDSALYLCASSRQGAYTEAFFGQGTRLTVV.

The V and J genes are TRBV5-1 and TRBJ2-1; the match to TRBD1 covers 8 bases. There are 16 residues in the CDR3. Germline values: CDR1 SGHRS, CDR2 YFSETQ. With V trimmed by 4 bases and J by 5 bases, 11 bases remained unmatched. The CDR3 DNA is TGCGCCAGCAGCCAGGGGCCGGGACAGGTTAACAATGAGCAGTTCTTC. Translation: CASSQGPGQVNNEQFF. The complete variable domain, with remaining parts taken from reference TRBV5-1 and TRBJ2-1, reads KAGVTQTPRYLIKTRGQQVTLSCSPISGHRSVSWYQQTPGQGLQFLFEYFSETQRNKGNFPGRFSGRQFSNSRSEMNVSTLELGDSALYLCASSQGPGQVNNEQFFGPGTRLTVL.

The V and J genes are TRBV9 and TRBJ1-2; no reliable D call. V was cut by 0 bases and J by 8 bases, with 14 bases left in between. The germline V gene has CDR1 SGDLS and CDR2 YYNGEE. The CDR3 is made up of 14 amino acids. CDR3 sequence: CASSVVGDPAGYTF. CDR3 sequence (DNA): TGTGCCAGCAGCGTAGTAGGAGATCCAGCCGGCTACACCTTC.

V is TRBV6-1 and J is TRBJ2-7; D remains ambiguous. Germline CDR1 is MNHNS and CDR2 is SASEGT. CDR3 length: 13 amino acids. The germline V and J ends were trimmed by 11 bases and 5 bases, with 19 bases remaining between them. The CDR3 sequence is CADTELVGNEQYF. The CDR3 DNA reads TGTGCCGACACAGAACTCGTAGGCAACGAGCAGTACTTC.

The chain couples TRBV4-1 to TRBJ2-1; tentatively, D is TRBD1 (6 bases). Trimming shortened V by 5 bases and J by 3 bases, and 8 bases separated the two germline ends. The CDR3 consists of 13 residues. Germline V lookup: CDR1 MGHRA, CDR2 YSYEKL. The CDR3 sequence: CASSKQGYNEQFF. In nucleotides, the CDR3 is TGCGCCAGCAGCAAACAGGGCTACAATGAGCAGTTCTTC.